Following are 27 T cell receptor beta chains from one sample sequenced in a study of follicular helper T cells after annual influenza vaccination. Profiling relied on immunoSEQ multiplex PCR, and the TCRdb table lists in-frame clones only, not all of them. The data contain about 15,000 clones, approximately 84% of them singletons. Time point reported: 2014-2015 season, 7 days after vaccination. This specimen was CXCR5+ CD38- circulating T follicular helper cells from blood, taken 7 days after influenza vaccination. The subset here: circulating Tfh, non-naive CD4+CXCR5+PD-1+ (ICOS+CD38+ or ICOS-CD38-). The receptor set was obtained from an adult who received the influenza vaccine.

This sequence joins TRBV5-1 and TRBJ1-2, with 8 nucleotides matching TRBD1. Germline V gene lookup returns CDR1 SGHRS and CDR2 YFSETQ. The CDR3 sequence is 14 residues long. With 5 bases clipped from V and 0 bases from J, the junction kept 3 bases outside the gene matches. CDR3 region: CASRGTGPNYGYTF. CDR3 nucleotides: TGCGCCAGCAGGGGGACAGGTCCTAACTATGGCTACACCTTC.

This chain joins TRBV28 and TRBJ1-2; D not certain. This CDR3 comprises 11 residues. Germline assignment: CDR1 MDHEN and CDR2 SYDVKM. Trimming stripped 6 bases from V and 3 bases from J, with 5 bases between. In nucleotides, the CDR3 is TGTGCCAGCAGCGGGTACTATGGCTACACCTTC. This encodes CASSGYYGYTF.

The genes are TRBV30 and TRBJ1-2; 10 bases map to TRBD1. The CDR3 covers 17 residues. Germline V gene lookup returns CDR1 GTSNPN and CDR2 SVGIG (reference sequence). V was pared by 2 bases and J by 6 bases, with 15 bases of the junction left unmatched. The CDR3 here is CAWSRDRGYGSSDGYTF. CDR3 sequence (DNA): TGTGCCTGGAGTCGGGACAGGGGTTATGGTTCGTCGGATGGCTACACCTTC.

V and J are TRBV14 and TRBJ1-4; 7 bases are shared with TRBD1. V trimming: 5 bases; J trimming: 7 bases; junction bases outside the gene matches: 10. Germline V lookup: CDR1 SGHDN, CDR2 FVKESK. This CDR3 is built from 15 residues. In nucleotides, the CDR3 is TGTGCCAGCAGCGCATATAGGGGGCTTCGTGAAAAACTGTTTTTT. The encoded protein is CASSAYRGLREKLFF.

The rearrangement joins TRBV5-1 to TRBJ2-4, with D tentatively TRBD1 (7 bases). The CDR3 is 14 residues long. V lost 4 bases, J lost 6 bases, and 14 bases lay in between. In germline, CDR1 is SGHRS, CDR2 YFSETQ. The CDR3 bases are TGCGCCAGCAGCCCCCAGGGGGGTGGAAACATTCAGTACTTC. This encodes CASSPQGGGNIQYF.

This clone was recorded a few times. The CDR3 loop reads CASSMKGYDSNGYTF. CDR3 DNA: TGTGCCAGCAGTATGAAGGGGTACGATTCGAATGGCTACACCTTC. The chain recombines TRBV6-1 with TRBJ1-2; TRBD1 is a possible D gene (5 bases). V was cut by 5 bases and J by 6 bases, with 19 bases left in between. This CDR3 is 15 amino acids long. Germline loops: CDR1 MNHNS, CDR2 SASEGT.

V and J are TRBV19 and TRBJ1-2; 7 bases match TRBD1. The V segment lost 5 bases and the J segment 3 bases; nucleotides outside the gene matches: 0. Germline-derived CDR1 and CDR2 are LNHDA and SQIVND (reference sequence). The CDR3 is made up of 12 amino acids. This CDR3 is CASSDRDYGYTF. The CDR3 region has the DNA TGTGCCAGTAGTGACAGGGACTATGGCTACACCTTC. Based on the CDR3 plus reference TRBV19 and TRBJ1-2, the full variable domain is DGGITQSPKYLFRKEGQNVTLSCEQNLNHDAMYWYRQDPGQGLRLIYYSQIVNDFQKGDIAEGYSVSREKKESFPLTVTSAQKNPTAFYLCASSDRDYGYTFGSGTRLTVV.

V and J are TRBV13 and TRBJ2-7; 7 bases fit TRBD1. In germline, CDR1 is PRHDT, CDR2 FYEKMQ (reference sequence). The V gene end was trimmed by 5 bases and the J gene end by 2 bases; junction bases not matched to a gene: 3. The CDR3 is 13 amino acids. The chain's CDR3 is CASSPGTAYEQYF. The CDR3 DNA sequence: TGTGCCAGCAGCCCCGGGACAGCCTACGAGCAGTACTTC.

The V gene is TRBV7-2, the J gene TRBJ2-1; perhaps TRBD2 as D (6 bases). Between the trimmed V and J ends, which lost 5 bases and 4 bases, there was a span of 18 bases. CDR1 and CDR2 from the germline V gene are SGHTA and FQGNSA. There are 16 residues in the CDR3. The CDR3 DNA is TGTGCCAGCAGCCCTACTAGCCAGTGGGGGTACAATGAGCAGTTCTTC. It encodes CASSPTSQWGYNEQFF.

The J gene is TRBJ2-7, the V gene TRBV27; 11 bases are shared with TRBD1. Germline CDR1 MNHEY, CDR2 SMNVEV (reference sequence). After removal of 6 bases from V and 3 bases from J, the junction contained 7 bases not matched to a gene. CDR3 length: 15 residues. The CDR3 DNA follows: TGTGCCAGCAGACCCCCGGGACAGGGGGGCTACGAGCAGTACTTC. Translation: CASRPPGQGGYEQYF.

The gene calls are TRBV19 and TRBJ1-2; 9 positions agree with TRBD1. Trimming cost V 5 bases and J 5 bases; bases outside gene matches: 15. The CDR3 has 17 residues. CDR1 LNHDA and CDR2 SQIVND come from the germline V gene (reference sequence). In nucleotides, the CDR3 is TGTGCCAGTAGTTCGCAGAGCCGGGACAGGGCCGCATATGGCTACACCTTC. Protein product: CASSSQSRDRAAYGYTF. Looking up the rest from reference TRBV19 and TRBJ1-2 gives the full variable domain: DGGITQSPKYLFRKEGQNVTLSCEQNLNHDAMYWYRQDPGQGLRLIYYSQIVNDFQKGDIAEGYSVSREKKESFPLTVTSAQKNPTAFYLCASSSQSRDRAAYGYTFGSGTRLTVV.

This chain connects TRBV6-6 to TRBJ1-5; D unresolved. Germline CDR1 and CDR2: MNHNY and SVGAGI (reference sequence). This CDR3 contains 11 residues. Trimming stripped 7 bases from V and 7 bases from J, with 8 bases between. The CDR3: CASNAGQPQHF. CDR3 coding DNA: TGTGCCAGCAACGCGGGACAGCCCCAGCATTTT.

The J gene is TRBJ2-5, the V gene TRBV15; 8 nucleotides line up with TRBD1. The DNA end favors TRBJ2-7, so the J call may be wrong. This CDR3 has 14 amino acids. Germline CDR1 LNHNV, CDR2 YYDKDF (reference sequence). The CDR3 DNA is TGTGCCACCAGCATAGACAGGGGCCCCTACGAGCAGTACTTC. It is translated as CATSIDRGPYEQYF.

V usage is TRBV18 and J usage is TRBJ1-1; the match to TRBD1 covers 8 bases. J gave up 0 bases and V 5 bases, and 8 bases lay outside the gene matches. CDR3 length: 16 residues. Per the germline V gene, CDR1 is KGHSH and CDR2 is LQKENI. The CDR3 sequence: CASSLRQGNMNTEAFF. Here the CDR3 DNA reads TGTGCCAGCTCATTAAGACAGGGGAACATGAACACTGAAGCTTTCTTT.

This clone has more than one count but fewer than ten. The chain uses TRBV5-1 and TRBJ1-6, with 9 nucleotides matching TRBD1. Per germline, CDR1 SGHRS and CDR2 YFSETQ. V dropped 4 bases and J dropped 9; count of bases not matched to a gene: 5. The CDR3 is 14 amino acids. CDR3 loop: CASSEGQGSSPLHF. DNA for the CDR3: TGCGCCAGCAGCGAGGGACAGGGTAGTTCACCCCTCCACTTT.

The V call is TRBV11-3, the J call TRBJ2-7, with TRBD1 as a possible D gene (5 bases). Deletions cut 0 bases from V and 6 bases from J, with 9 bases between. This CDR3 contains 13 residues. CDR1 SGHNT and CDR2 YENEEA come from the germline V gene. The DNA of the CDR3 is TGTGCCAGCAGCTTAGATCAGGGTAGCGAGCAGTACTTC. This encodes CASSLDQGSEQYF. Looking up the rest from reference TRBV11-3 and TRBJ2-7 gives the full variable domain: EAGVVQSPRYKIIEKKQPVAFWCNPISGHNTLYWYLQNLGQGPELLIRYENEEAVDDSQLPKDRFSAERLKGVDSTLKIQPAELGDSAVYLCASSLDQGSEQYFGPGTRLTVT.

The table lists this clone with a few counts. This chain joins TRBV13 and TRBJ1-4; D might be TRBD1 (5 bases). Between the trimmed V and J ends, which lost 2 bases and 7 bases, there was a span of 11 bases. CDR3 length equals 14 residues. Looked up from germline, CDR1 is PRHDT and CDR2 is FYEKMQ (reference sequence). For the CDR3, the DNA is TGTGCCAGCAGCTTAAAGCAGGGTAGTGAAAAACTGTTTTTT. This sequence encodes CASSLKQGSEKLFF.

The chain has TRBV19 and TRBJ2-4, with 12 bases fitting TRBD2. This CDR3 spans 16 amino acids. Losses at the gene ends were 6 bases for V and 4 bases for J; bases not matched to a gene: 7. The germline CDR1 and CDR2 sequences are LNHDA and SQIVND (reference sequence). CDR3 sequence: CASSATSGGSKNIQYF. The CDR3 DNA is TGTGCCAGTAGCGCGACTAGCGGGGGAAGTAAAAACATTCAGTACTTC.

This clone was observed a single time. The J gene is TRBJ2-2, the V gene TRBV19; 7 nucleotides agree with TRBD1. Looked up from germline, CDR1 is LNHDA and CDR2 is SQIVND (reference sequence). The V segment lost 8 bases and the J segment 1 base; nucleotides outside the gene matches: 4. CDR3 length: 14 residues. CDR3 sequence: CASLRTGNTGELFF. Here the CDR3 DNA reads TGTGCCAGTCTCAGGACAGGGAACACCGGGGAGCTGTTTTTT.

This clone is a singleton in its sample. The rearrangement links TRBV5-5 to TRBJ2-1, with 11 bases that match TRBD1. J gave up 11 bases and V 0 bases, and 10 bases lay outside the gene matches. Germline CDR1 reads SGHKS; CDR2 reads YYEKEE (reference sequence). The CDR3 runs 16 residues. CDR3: CASSLDMGTGGWKQFF. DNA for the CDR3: TGTGCCAGCAGCTTGGATATGGGGACAGGGGGATGGAAGCAGTTCTTC.

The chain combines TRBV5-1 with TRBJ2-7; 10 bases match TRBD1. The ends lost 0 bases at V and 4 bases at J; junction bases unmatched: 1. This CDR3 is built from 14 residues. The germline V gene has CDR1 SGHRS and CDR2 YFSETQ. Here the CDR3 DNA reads TGCGCCAGCAGCTTGGGACAGGGGGCTTACGAGCAGTACTTC. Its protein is CASSLGQGAYEQYF.

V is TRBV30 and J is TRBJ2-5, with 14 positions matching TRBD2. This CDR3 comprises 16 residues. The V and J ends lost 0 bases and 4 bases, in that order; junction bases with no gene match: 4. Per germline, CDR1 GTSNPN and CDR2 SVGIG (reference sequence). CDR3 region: CAWSVLTSGGGETQYF. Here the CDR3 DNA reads TGTGCCTGGAGTGTCCTGACTAGCGGGGGGGGAGAGACCCAGTACTTC. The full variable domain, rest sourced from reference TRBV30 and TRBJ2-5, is SQTIHQWPATLVQPVGSPLSLECTVEGTSNPNLYWYRQAAGRGLQLLFYSVGIGQISSEVPQNLSASRPQDRQFILSSKKLLLSDSGFYLCAWSVLTSGGGETQYFGPGTRLLVL.

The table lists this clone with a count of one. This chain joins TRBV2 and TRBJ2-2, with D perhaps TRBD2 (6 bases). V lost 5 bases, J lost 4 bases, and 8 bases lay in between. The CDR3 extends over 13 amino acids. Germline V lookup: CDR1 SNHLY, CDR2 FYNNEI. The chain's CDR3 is CASSREITGELFF. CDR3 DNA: TGTGCCAGCAGTCGGGAGATCACCGGGGAGCTGTTTTTT.

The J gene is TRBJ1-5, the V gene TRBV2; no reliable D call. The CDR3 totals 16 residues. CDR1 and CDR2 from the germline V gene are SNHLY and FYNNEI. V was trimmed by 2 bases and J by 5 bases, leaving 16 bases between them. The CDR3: CASSELTASIHQPQHF. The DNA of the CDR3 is TGTGCCAGCAGTGAACTTACAGCCTCTATTCATCAGCCCCAGCATTTT.

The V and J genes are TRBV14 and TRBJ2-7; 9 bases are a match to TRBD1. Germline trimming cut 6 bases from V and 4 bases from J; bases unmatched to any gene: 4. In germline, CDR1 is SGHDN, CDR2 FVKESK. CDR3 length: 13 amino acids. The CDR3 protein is CASRGQGLYEQYF. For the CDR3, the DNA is TGTGCCAGCAGGGGACAGGGTCTTTACGAGCAGTACTTC. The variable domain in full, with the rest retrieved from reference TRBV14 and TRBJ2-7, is EAGVTQFPSHSVIEKGQTVTLRCDPISGHDNLYWYRRVMGKEIKFLLHFVKESKQDESGMPNNRFLAERTGGTYSTLKVQPAELEDSGVYFCASRGQGLYEQYFGPGTRLTVT.

CDR3 amino acids: CASSSAGSNQPQHF. The CDR3 nucleotides read TGTGCCAGCAGTTCCGCCGGGAGCAATCAGCCCCAGCATTTT. The genes are TRBV25-1 and TRBJ1-5; D not certain. This CDR3 is 14 amino acids long. Trimming shortened V by 5 bases and J by 1 base, and 9 bases separated the two germline ends. Germline lookup yields CDR1 MGHDK and CDR2 SYGVNS. The whole variable domain, remainder taken from reference TRBV25-1 and TRBJ1-5, is EADIYQTPRYLVIGTGKKITLECSQTMGHDKMYWYQQDPGMELHLIHYSYGVNSTEKGDLSSESTVSRIRTEHFPLTLESARPSHTSQYLCASSSAGSNQPQHFGDGTRLSIL.

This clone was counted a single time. The CDR3 sequence is CASSLAGSSSTGELFF. The CDR3 DNA is TGTGCCAGCAGCTTGGCCGGGTCCTCGAGCACCGGGGAGCTGTTTTTT. This chain connects TRBV5-5 to TRBJ2-2; D unclear. Germline V gene lookup returns CDR1 SGHKS and CDR2 YYEKEE (reference sequence). The V end was cut by 0 bases, the J end by 4 bases, with 13 bases between. The CDR3 has 16 residues.